This TCR beta chain was captured in a study of T cell repertoires in cytomegalovirus infection. Overall study: Well-studied HLA-B-restricted epitopes and recently identified HLA-C-restricted epitopes of CMV were both used in the study. Public signatures in TCR beta pointed to CMV infection and matching HLA type. Findings and limits, study-wide: The ex vivo response showed dominance by HLA-C-restricted CMV-specific TCR beta clonotypes. The cumulative frequency of public TCR beta families identified carriers of CMV plus the relevant HLA.

The germline gives CDR1 SGHRS, CDR2 YFSETQ. Trimming took off 3 bases at V and 7 bases at J, with 11 bases between the two ends. This CDR3 region has 12 residues. A remark on this clonotype: No antigen is known for it.

TCRdb redid the calling of the reads with MiXCR, one entry per CDR3 protein. The table lists around 900,000 distinct CDR3 sequences, roughly 30% of them singletons. This TCR derives from a human donor in good health (CMV status not recorded). Some clones in this sample may be carry-over from other donors' samples. The sequenced sample was cultured CD8+ T cells from PBMCs, obtained from culture after CMV antigen stimulation. The V gene is TRBV5-1, the J gene TRBJ2-7, with D tentatively TRBD1 (6 bases). The CDR3 bases are TGCGCCAGCAGCTCAACAGGGTGGGAGCAGTACTTC. It codes for CASSSTGWEQYF.